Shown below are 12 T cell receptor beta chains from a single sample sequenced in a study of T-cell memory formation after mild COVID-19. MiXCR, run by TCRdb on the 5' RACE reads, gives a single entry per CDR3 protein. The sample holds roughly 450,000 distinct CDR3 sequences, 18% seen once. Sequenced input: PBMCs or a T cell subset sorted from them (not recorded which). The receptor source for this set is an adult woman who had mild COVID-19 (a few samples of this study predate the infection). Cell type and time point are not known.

The CDR3 protein is CASQITGDSNYEQYF. As DNA, the CDR3 is TGCGCCAGCCAGATAACGGGGGACAGTAATTACGAGCAGTACTTC. The chain combines TRBV5-1 with TRBJ2-7, with a weak D call TRBD1 (7 bases). The V gene's germline CDR1 is SGHRS and CDR2 YFSETQ. This CDR3 has 15 amino acids. V shed 7 bases and J shed 4 bases, with 21 bases lying between them.

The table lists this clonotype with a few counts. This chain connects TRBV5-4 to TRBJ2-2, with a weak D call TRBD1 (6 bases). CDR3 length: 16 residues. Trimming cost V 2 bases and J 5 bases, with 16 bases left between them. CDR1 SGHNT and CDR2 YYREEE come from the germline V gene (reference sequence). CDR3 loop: CASSLGGPRRTGELFF. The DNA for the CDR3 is TGTGCCAGCAGCTTAGGGGGACCTAGAAGGACCGGGGAGCTGTTTTTT.

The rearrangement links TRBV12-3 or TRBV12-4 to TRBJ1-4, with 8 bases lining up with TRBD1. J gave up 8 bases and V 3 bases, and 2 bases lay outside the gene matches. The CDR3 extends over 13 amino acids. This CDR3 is CASSLSGGEKLFF. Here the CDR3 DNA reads TGTGCCAGCAGTTTGTCAGGGGGCGAAAAACTGTTTTTT.

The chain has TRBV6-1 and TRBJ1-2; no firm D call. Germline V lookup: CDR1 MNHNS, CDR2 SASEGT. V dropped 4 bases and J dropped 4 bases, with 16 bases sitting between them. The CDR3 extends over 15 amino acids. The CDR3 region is CASSGAGKDPYGYTF. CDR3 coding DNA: TGTGCCAGCAGTGGGGCGGGGAAGGACCCCTATGGCTACACCTTC.

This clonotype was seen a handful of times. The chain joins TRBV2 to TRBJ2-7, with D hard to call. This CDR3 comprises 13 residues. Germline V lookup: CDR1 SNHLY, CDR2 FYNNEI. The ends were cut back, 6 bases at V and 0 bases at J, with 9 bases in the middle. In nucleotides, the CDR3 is TGTGCCAGCAGGGGTCTAGTCTCCTACGAGCAGTACTTC. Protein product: CASRGLVSYEQYF. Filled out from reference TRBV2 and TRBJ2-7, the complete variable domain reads EPEVTQTPSHQVTQMGQEVILRCVPISNHLYFYWYRQILGQKVEFLVSFYNNEISEKSEIFDDQFSVERPDGSNFTLKIRSTKLEDSAMYFCASRGLVSYEQYFGPGTRLTVT.

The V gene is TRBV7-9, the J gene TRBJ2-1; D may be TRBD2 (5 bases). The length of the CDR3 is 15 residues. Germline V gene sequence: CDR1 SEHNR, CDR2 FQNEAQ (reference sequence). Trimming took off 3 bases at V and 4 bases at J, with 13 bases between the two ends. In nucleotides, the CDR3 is TGTGCCAGCAGCTTTACTAGTGGTCCGTACAATGAGCAGTTCTTC. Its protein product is CASSFTSGPYNEQFF.

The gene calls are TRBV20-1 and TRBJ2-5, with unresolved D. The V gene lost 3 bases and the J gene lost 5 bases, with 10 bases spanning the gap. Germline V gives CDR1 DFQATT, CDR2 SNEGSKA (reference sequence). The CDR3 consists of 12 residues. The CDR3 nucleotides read TGCAGTGCTAGTTACTCGTTTGAGACCCAGTACTTC. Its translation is CSASYSFETQYF.

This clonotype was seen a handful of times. This CDR3 reads CASTFETGYGYTF. In DNA form, the CDR3 reads TGCGCCAGTACATTTGAGACGGGCTATGGCTACACCTTC. The V call is TRBV5-1, the J call TRBJ1-2; D is unresolved. The CDR3 totals 13 residues. Looked up from germline, CDR1 is SGHRS and CDR2 is YFSETQ. Trimming cost V 8 bases and J 4 bases, with 15 bases left between them. Filled out from reference TRBV5-1 and TRBJ1-2, the complete variable domain reads KAGVTQTPRYLIKTRGQQVTLSCSPISGHRSVSWYQQTPGQGLQFLFEYFSETQRNKGNFPGRFSGRQFSNSRSEMNVSTLELGDSALYLCASTFETGYGYTFGSGTRLTVV.

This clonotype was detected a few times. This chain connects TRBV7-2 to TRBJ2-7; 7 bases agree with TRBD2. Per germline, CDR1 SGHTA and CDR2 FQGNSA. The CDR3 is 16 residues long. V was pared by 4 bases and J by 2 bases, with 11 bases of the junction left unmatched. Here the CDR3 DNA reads TGTGCCAGCAGCTGGCTCATCCTAGCGGATACCTACGAGCAGTACTTC. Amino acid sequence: CASSWLILADTYEQYF.

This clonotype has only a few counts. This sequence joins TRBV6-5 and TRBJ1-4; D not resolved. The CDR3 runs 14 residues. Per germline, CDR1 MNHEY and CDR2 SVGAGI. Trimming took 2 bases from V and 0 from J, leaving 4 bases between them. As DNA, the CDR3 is TGTGCCAGCAGTTACACTGCAACTAATGAAAAACTGTTTTTT. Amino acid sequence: CASSYTATNEKLFF.

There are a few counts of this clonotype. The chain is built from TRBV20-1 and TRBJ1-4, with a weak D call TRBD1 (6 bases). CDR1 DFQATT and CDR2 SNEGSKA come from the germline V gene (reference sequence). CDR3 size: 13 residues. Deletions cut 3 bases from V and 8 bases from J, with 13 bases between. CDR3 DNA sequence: TGCAGTGCTAGCGGGCCTACAGGGGAAAAACTGTTTTTT. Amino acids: CSASGPTGEKLFF.

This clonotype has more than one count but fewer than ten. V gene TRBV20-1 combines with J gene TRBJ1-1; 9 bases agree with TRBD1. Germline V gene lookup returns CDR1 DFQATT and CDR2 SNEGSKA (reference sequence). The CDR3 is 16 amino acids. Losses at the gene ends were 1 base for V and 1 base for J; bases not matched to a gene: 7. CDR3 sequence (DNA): TGCAGTGCTAGAGCCCGGAAGGGACAGGGGAACACTGAAGCTTTCTTT. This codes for CSARARKGQGNTEAFF.